This TCR beta chain is drawn from a study of cytomegalovirus exposure and HLA in healthy donors. Study observations and caveats: Highly shared variants forming one cluster were likely a sequencing artifact.

CDR1 is SEHNR, CDR2 FQNEAQ, per germline (reference sequence). CDR3 size: 17 residues. The ends lost 2 bases at V and 3 bases at J; junction bases unmatched: 7. Comment on this clone: What it binds is unknown.

Donors had nominal health at sampling but likely had unrecorded immune exposures. The PCR made use of 60 Vbeta and 13 Jbeta primers. The protocol was immunoSEQ multiplex PCR, while the TCRdb copy is restricted to in-frame clones and leaves out a portion. The sample includes 95,000 to 150,000 clones, around 78% of them seen just once. V usage is TRBV7-9 and J usage is TRBJ1-1, with 12 bases that match TRBD1. The receptor's source is a man between 18 and 29 years old in good health and CMV-seropositive. Material for sequencing was PBMCs. CDR3 residues: CASSLLGQGAPDTEAFF. Here the CDR3 DNA reads TGTGCCAGCAGCTTACTGGGACAGGGGGCTCCCGACACTGAAGCTTTCTTT.